This TCR beta chain stems from a study of T cells in Graves' hyperthyroidism and ophthalmopathy. This clonotype was seen only once. Amplification targeted TCR beta CDR3 regions from RNA transcripts. TCR CDR3 underwent first-round RT-PCR with the HTBI primer set. MiXCR, run by TCRdb on the multiplex PCR reads, gives a single entry per CDR3 protein. Of about 500,000 distinct CDR3 sequences in the sample, over 45% were seen once. The sample was peripheral blood or thyroid tissue (not recorded which). The origin of this receptor is an adult woman with Graves' disease, either hyperthyroidism or ophthalmopathy (not recorded which).

The CDR3 is CASSENRGSIDGYTF. The DNA of the CDR3 is TGTGCCAGCAGTGAAAACAGGGGGAGTATTGATGGCTACACCTTC. The rearrangement joins TRBV11-2 to TRBJ1-2; 8 bases align to TRBD1. CDR1 is SGHAT, CDR2 FQNNGV, per germline. The V and J ends lost 6 bases and 6 bases, in that order; junction bases with no gene match: 12. The CDR3 is 15 residues long. The complete variable domain, with remaining parts taken from reference TRBV11-2 and TRBJ1-2, reads EAGVAQSPRYKIIEKRQSVAFWCNPISGHATLYWYQQILGQGPKLLIQFQNNGVVDDSQLPKDRFSAERLKGVDSTLKIQPAKLEDSAVYLCASSENRGSIDGYTFGSGTRLTVV.